The rows below give T cell receptor beta chains drawn from one sample of a study of CD8 T cells in ankylosing spondylitis. TCRdb reprocessed the 5' RACE reads via MiXCR and lists one record per CDR3 protein. The sample includes 150,000 or so distinct CDR3 sequences, under 35% of them seen just once. Sequencing was done on a sample of synovial fluid, either unsorted or a sorted T cell fraction (not recorded which). These receptors originate from a male donor with ankylosing spondylitis. Each CDR3 is given with its conserved first and last residue. The order of the fields is D gene, J gene, V gene, clone size, CDR3 DNA, CDR3 protein. A D gene is named only where the DNA matches it firmly. Size tells how often a clone was seen (once, few, many) or the class of an expanded clone, and some rows leave it out.

-	TRBJ2-7	TRBV6-2/TRBV6-3	-	TGTGCCAGCAGTTACTCTGGGCGACCAGCCTACGAGCAGTACTTC	CASSYSGRPAYEQYF
-	TRBJ2-7	TRBV20-1	-	TGCAGTGCAAGGACAGTAAAGAGCTCCTACGAGCAGTACTTC	CSARTVKSSYEQYF
-	TRBJ1-5	TRBV3-1	-	TGTGCCAGCAGCCAAGGGGTGGGGGGCGCGTCCCACAATCAGCCCCAGCATTTT	CASSQGVGGASHNQPQHF
TRBD2	TRBJ2-6	TRBV4-1	few	TGCGCCAGCAGCCAAGTATCCGGACTAGCTGGCTTGTCTGGGGCCAACGTCCTGACTTTC	CASSQVSGLAGLSGANVLTF
-	TRBJ2-1	TRBV15	-	TGTGCCACCAGCAGAGATATCGGGACCCCCTGGGAGCAGTTCTTC	CATSRDIGTPWEQFF
-	TRBJ1-3	TRBV9	-	TGTGCCAGCAGCTATTCGGACAGCCCTTCTGGAAACACCATATATTTT	CASSYSDSPSGNTIYF
TRBD1	TRBJ2-7	TRBV7-9	many	TGTGCCAGCAGCCCCGGACAGGGGGCGATGAACGAGCAGTACTTC	CASSPGQGAMNEQYF
-	TRBJ2-7	TRBV14	many	TGTGCCAGCAGCCACGTCCCCCGGTATGCTCAAAGGGGCAACTACGAGCAGTACTTC	CASSHVPRYAQRGNYEQYF
-	TRBJ2-5	TRBV5-1	many	TGCGCCAGCAGCTTGTCGCAAGAGACCCAGTACTTC	CASSLSQETQYF
TRBD2	TRBJ2-1	TRBV20-1	-	TGCAGTGCTAGAGGCGGGAGGGCCACCTACAATGAGCAGTTCTTC	CSARGGRATYNEQFF
TRBD2	TRBJ2-1	TRBV12-3/TRBV12-4	-	TGTGCCAGCAGACTAGCGGGGACCTACAATGAGCAGTTCTTC	CASRLAGTYNEQFF
-	TRBJ2-3	TRBV7-2	few	TGTGCCAGCAGCTTGACTAGTTCAGATACGCAGTATTTT	CASSLTSSDTQYF
-	TRBJ1-1	TRBV5-6	-	TGTGCCAGCAGCCCCCGATATGGGGGGCTACCTGAAGCTTTCTTT	CASSPRYGGLPEAFF
TRBD1	TRBJ2-7	TRBV5-1	many	TGCGCCAGCAGCTTGGACCACGGACAGGGGGGTTACTACGAGCAGTACTTC	CASSLDHGQGGYYEQYF
-	TRBJ2-1	TRBV12-3/TRBV12-4	-	TGTGCCAGCACCAGATCCGGACCGGGTGAGCAGTTCTTC	CASTRSGPGEQFF
TRBD2	TRBJ2-1	TRBV7-8	-	TGTGCCAGCAGCTTTGTCTTCGGGACTAGCTTTTATCAGCAGTTCTTC	CASSFVFGTSFYQQFF
-	TRBJ1-2	TRBV6-1	many	TGTGCCAGCAGTGAGGGGGATAGGTGGCGGGGCTACACCTTC	CASSEGDRWRGYTF
-	TRBJ1-1	TRBV28	-	TGTGCCAGTTGTGTAACCGGGCCGTCGAACGCTGAAGCTTTCTTT	CASCVTGPSNAEAFF
TRBD1	TRBJ1-2	TRBV15	many	TGTGCCACCAGCAGAGCGGGACAGGTACTCCCTGGCTACACCTTC	CATSRAGQVLPGYTF
TRBD1	TRBJ1-2	TRBV6-1	few	TGTGCCAGCAGTGTCACAGGGGTAGGCAGCGGCTACACCTTC	CASSVTGVGSGYTF
-	TRBJ2-5	TRBV7-2	few	TGTGCCAGCAGCTTCGGGTGGGCTGAAGAGACCCAGTACTTC	CASSFGWAEETQYF
TRBD1	TRBJ1-2	TRBV19	many	TGTGCCAGTAGCCCAACAGGGGCGCGGGATGGCTACACCTTC	CASSPTGARDGYTF
TRBD1	TRBJ1-1	TRBV15	once	TGTGCCACCAGCTGGGGACAGGGGAACACTGAAGCTTTCTTT	CATSWGQGNTEAFF
TRBD2	TRBJ2-7	TRBV6-1	few	TGTGCCAGCAGTCTAGCGGGAGGAAACTACGAGCAGTACTTC	CASSLAGGNYEQYF
TRBD2	TRBJ2-1	TRBV6-2/TRBV6-3	few	TGTGCCAGCAGTTACGTCCTTGGGACTAGCGGGAGGGCGGACAATGAGCAGTTCTTC	CASSYVLGTSGRADNEQFF
TRBD1	TRBJ1-6	TRBV20-1	-	TGCAGTGCTCAGGGGGAATCCTATAATTCACCCCTCCACTTT	CSAQGESYNSPLHF
TRBD2	TRBJ2-7	TRBV20-1	-	TGCAGTGCTAACGGACTCCGCTTGGGGGGGGAGCAGTACTTC	CSANGLRLGGEQYF
-	TRBJ1-3	TRBV3-1	many	TGTGCCAGCAGCCAAGCAGGGACCTCAACTGGAAACACCATATATTTT	CASSQAGTSTGNTIYF
-	TRBJ2-3	TRBV12-5	-	TGTGCTAGTGGTAACATAATAGATACGCAGTATTTT	CASGNIIDTQYF
-	TRBJ1-5	TRBV28	many	TGTGCCAGCAGTTCGTACCTTAATCAGCCCCAGCATTTT	CASSSYLNQPQHF
-	TRBJ2-7	TRBV2	few	TGTGCCAGCGGTCGGGGGGGGACAGGGACAGGTAACGAGCAGTACTTC	CASGRGGTGTGNEQYF
-	TRBJ1-2	TRBV11-2	few	TGTGCCAGCAGCTCAACAGCAGGGAGGGCGTTAGGCTATGGCTACACCTTC	CASSSTAGRALGYGYTF
-	TRBJ2-7	TRBV7-9	few	TGTGCCAGCAGCAGAACAGGCTACGAGCAGTACTTC	CASSRTGYEQYF
TRBD2	TRBJ2-1	TRBV7-3	few	TGTGCCAGCAGCTTGGCTAGCGGGACCTCCTACAATGAGCAGTTCTTC	CASSLASGTSYNEQFF
TRBD2	TRBJ2-2	TRBV5-1	once	TGCGCCAGCAGCTTGCAACTAGCGGGAAAGGACGGGGAGCTGTTTTTT	CASSLQLAGKDGELFF
TRBD2	TRBJ2-1	TRBV6-5	-	TGTGCCAGCAGTTACGGTAGCGGGAGCTCCTACAATGAGCAGTTCTTC	CASSYGSGSSYNEQFF
-	TRBJ1-2	TRBV7-9	-	TGTGCCAGCAGCTTGGACATCACTAACTATGGCTACACCTTC	CASSLDITNYGYTF
-	TRBJ2-1	TRBV7-3	few	TGTGCCAGCAACCACTTCCGCTGTCAAGTCCAGTTCTTC	CASNHFRCQVQFF
-	TRBJ2-7	TRBV19	many	TGTGCCAGTAGTATAGTAGGACGGGCCTACGAGCAGTACTTC	CASSIVGRAYEQYF
TRBD1	TRBJ2-5	TRBV10-3	-	TGTGCCATCAGCTCCGGGACAGGGAACCAAGAGACCCAGTACTTC	CAISSGTGNQETQYF
-	TRBJ2-2	TRBV20-1	-	TGCAGTGCTAGAGTAGCCGGCCTGGATGCCGGGGAGCTGTTTTTT	CSARVAGLDAGELFF
-	TRBJ1-5	TRBV12-3/TRBV12-4	-	TGTGCCAGCAGTCTACAGGAAGGAGGCAATCAGCCCCAGCATTTT	CASSLQEGGNQPQHF
TRBD2	TRBJ2-2	TRBV24-1	-	TGTGCCACCGAGTCGGCGCGGGAGGGTTGGGACACCGGGGAGCTGTTTTTT	CATESAREGWDTGELFF
-	TRBJ2-7	TRBV12-3/TRBV12-4	-	TGTGCCAGCAGTTTAGGCTGGCGGGAGCAGTACTTC	CASSLGWREQYF
TRBD1	TRBJ1-5	TRBV12-3/TRBV12-4	few	TGTGCCAGCAGGCTGGGACAGGGCAGCAATCAGCCCCAGCATTTT	CASRLGQGSNQPQHF
-	TRBJ1-1	TRBV6-2/TRBV6-3	-	TGTGCCAGCAGTAACCTTCTTGGCGGGGCCCCTGAAGCTTTCTTT	CASSNLLGGAPEAFF
-	TRBJ1-2	TRBV20-1	once	TGCAGTGCTAGAGCTTGGGGGCAGACCTACACCTTC	CSARAWGQTYTF
-	TRBJ2-5	TRBV18	-	TGTGCCAGCTCCACGGATCTCCAAGAGACCCAGTACTTC	CASSTDLQETQYF
-	TRBJ1-1	TRBV5-1	few	TGCGCCAGCAGCGAACGGGAGGTCAGGACCGCTGAAGCTTTCTTT	CASSEREVRTAEAFF
TRBD1	TRBJ2-1	TRBV7-2	few	TGTGCCAGCAGCCGTGACAGGGGTAGTGAGCAGTTCTTC	CASSRDRGSEQFF
-	TRBJ2-1	TRBV20-1	-	TGCAGTGCCGACAGCGGACTAATAAATGAGCAGTTCTTC	CSADSGLINEQFF
-	TRBJ2-1	TRBV28	-	TGTGCCAGCAGTTTATATCCGCGGTCCCGGGGTGAGCAGTTCTTC	CASSLYPRSRGEQFF
-	TRBJ2-7	TRBV5-1	-	TGCGCCAGCAGCTTGTCTGGGGGGGGGCCCTCCTACGAGCAGTACTTC	CASSLSGGGPSYEQYF
TRBD1	TRBJ1-5	TRBV28	few	TGTGCCAGCAGCCCCCCGGACAGGGGAAGGCATTTT	CASSPPDRGRHF
-	TRBJ2-1	TRBV20-1	medium-sized	TGCAGTGCTAGAAATTTGGAAGGGAGTACCGTCGGTGAGCAGTTCTTC	CSARNLEGSTVGEQFF
TRBD1	TRBJ1-2	TRBV28	-	TGTGCCAGCAGTTCCGGACAGGGAGGCTACACCTTC	CASSSGQGGYTF
-	TRBJ2-1	TRBV7-2	-	TGTGCCAGCAGCCCCATTGTCGGTTTGGGTGAGCAGTTCTTC	CASSPIVGLGEQFF